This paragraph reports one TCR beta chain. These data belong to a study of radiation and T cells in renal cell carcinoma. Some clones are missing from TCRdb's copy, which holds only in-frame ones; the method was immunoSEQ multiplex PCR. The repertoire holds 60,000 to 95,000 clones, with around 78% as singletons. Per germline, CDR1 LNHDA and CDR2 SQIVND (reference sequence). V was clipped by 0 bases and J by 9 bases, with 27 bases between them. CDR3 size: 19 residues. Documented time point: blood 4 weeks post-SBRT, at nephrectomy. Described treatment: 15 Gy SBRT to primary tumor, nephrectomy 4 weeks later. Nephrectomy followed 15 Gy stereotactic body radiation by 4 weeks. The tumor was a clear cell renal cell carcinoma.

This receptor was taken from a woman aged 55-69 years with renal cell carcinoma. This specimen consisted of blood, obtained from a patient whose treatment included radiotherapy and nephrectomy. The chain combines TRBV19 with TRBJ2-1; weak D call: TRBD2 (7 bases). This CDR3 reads CASSIDLSRGGPGGGEQFF. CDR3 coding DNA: TGTGCCAGTAGTATAGATCTATCTCGGGGTGGTCCGGGGGGCGGTGAGCAGTTCTTC.